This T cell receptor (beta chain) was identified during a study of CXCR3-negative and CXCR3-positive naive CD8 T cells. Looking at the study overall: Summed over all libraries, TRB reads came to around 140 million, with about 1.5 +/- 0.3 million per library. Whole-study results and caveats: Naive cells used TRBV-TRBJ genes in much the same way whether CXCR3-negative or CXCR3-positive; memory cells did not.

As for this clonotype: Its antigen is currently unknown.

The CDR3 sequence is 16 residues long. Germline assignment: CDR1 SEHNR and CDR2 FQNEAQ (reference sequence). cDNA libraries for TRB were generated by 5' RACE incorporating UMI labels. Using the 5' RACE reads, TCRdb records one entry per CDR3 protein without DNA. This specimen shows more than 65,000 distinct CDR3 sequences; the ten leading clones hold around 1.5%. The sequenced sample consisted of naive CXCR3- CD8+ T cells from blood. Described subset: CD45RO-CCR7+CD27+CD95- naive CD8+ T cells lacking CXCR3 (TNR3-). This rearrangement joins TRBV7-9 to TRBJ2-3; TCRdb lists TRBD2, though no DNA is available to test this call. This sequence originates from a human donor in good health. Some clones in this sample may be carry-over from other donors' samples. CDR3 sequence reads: CASSLSQPGPPDTQYF. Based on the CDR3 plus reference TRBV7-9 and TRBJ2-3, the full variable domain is DTGVSQNPRHKITKRGQNVTFRCDPISEHNRLYWYRQTLGQGPEFLTYFQNEAQLEKSRLLSDRFSAERPKGSFSTLEIQRTEQGDSAMYLCASSLSQPGPPDTQYFGPGTRLTVL.